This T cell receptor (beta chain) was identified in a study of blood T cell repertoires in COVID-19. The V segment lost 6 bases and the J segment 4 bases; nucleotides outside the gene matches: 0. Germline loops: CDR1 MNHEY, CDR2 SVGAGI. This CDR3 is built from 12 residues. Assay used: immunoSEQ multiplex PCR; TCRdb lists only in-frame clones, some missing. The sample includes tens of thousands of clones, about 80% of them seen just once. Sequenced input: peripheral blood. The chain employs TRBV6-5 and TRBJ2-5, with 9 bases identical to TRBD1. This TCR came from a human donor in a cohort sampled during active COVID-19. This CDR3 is CASRDRGETQYF. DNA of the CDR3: TGTGCCAGCAGGGACAGGGGAGAGACCCAGTACTTC.